This T cell receptor (beta chain) was profiled in a study of T cell repertoires in cytomegalovirus infection. Using its own MiXCR run on the reads, TCRdb lists one record per CDR3 protein. The sample holds some 800,000 distinct CDR3 sequences, around a third seen once. Comment on this clonotype: Its specificity is unknown.

The CDR3 has 15 residues. CDR1 and CDR2 from the germline V gene are MGHRA and YSYEKL. V shed 3 bases and J shed 8 bases, with 17 bases lying between them. The chain joins TRBV4-1 to TRBJ2-1; D perhaps matches TRBD2 (7 bases). Sample: cultured CD8+ T cells from PBMCs, taken from culture after CMV antigen stimulation. The clonotype was recovered from a human donor in good health (CMV status not recorded). Some clones in this sample may be carry-over from other donors' samples. This CDR3 reads CASSHPGGGAHEQFF. CDR3 sequence (DNA): TGCGCCAGCAGCCATCCCGGAGGGGGGGCGCATGAGCAGTTCTTC.